The 8 T cell receptor beta chains in this list originate from one sample, sequenced in a study of CXCR3-negative and CXCR3-positive naive CD8 T cells (dated by TCRdb to between 2018 and 2021). Points the paper makes about the study in general: TRB CDR3s from CXCR3-positive naive cells showed higher hydrophobicity (lower Kidera factor 4), lower energy, and higher strength and volume indices than CXCR3-negative naive cells.

These receptors have no known antigen. This sample was sequenced with a NextSeq 550. The Human TCR Profiling Kit (MiLaboratory) was used to make UMI-labeled 5' RACE TRB cDNA libraries. One entry per CDR3 protein sequence results from the TCRdb reprocessing of the reads, with DNA left out. The sample's clone listing holds over 5,000 distinct CDR3 sequences. Of the sample, about 1.7% is held by the ten largest clones. Sequencing was done on a sample of naive CXCR3+ CD8+ T cells from blood. Taken with the paper, the label for cell subset or site translates to: CD45RO-CCR7+CD27+CD95- naive CD8+ T cells expressing CXCR3 (TNR3+). The source is a human donor in good health. Some clones in this sample may be carry-over from other donors' samples.

V and J are TRBV2 and TRBJ2-2; TCRdb's D call, TRBD2, is unchecked because there is no DNA. The CDR3 loop spans 18 amino acids. CDR1 and CDR2 from the germline V gene are SNHLY and FYNNEI. The CDR3 spells CASSEAPLAGGNTGELFF.

This rearrangement joins TRBV20-1 to TRBJ2-3; with no DNA, the TCRdb D assignment of TRBD2 cannot be verified. CDR1 and CDR2 (germline): DFQATT, SNEGSKA (reference sequence). The CDR3 is 17 amino acids. This CDR3 reads CSARDLLAGANTDTQYF.

The chain has TRBV6-6 and TRBJ2-5; TCRdb's assignment of TRBD1 cannot be checked, as there is no DNA. The germline V gene has CDR1 MNHNY and CDR2 SVGAGI (reference sequence). The CDR3 is made up of 15 amino acids. The CDR3 is CASSYWDRVGETQYF.

The V gene is TRBV20-1, the J gene TRBJ2-1; without DNA, the TCRdb call of TRBD2 cannot be checked. The length of the CDR3 is 11 residues. Per the germline V gene, CDR1 is DFQATT and CDR2 is SNEGSKA (reference sequence). The CDR3 spells CSAPYPYEQFF.

By frequency, this clonotype registers medium-sized. The rearrangement uses TRBV4-3 and TRBJ1-6. The CDR3 length is 14 residues. Germline values: CDR1 LGHNA, CDR2 YSLEER. The CDR3 region is CASSQEGDNSPLHF.

The rearrangement joins TRBV9 to TRBJ2-7; the D gene TCRdb calls, TRBD1, cannot be checked with no DNA. The germline V gene has CDR1 SGDLS and CDR2 YYNGEE. This CDR3 is built from 12 residues. The CDR3 here is CASSATGHEQYF.

V and J are TRBV7-2 and TRBJ2-1; TCRdb's D gene call, TRBD1, goes unchecked for lack of DNA. The CDR3 is 14 residues long. Germline CDR1 SGHTA, CDR2 FQGNSA. CDR3 in amino acids: CASRWTGGNNEQFF.

This clonotype counts as medium-sized by frequency. The rearrangement joins TRBV5-1 to TRBJ2-1; with no DNA, the TCRdb D assignment of TRBD2 cannot be verified. There are 16 residues in the CDR3. CDR1 is SGHRS, CDR2 YFSETQ, per germline. CDR3 sequence reads: CASRQTSGGSYNEQFF.